The 13 T cell receptor beta chains below come from one sample, sequenced in a study of T-cell memory formation after mild COVID-19. TCRdb reprocessed the 5' RACE reads via MiXCR and lists one record per CDR3 protein. The profile shows about 560,000 distinct CDR3 sequences, roughly 17% of them singletons. The specimen sequenced was PBMCs or a T cell subset sorted from them (not recorded which). These receptors all come from an adult woman who had mild COVID-19 (a few samples of this study predate the infection). Cell type and time point are not known.

This clonotype has a handful of counts. The chain's CDR3 is CASSQTGITEAFF. CDR3 DNA: TGTGCCAGCAGCCAAACAGGGATCACTGAAGCTTTCTTT. This sequence joins TRBV12-3 or TRBV12-4 and TRBJ1-1, with D possibly TRBD1 on 6 matching bases. Trimming stripped 6 bases from V and 4 bases from J, with 12 bases between. This CDR3 has 13 amino acids.

Only one count was recorded for this clonotype. The chain joins TRBV6-2 or TRBV6-3 to TRBJ2-5, with TRBD2 identical over 10 bases. CDR3 length: 15 amino acids. Trimming removed 6 bases from V and 1 base from J; junction bases left unmatched: 5. Per the germline V gene, CDR1 is MNHEY and CDR2 is SVGEGT. CDR3 bases: TGTGCCAGCAGGGAAGCGGGAGGGCGCCAAGAGACCCAGTACTTC. Its translation is CASREAGGRQETQYF.

The CDR3, as DNA: TGTGCCATCAGCGCAGAGGGGAACTATGGCTACACCTTC. This translates into CAISAEGNYGYTF. This chain links TRBV10-3 with TRBJ1-2; perhaps TRBD1 as D (5 bases). V lost 6 bases and J lost 2, with 10 bases in between. The CDR3 has 13 residues. Germline loops: CDR1 ENHRY, CDR2 SYGVKD.

The chain combines TRBV4-3 with TRBJ2-7; 7 bases agree with TRBD2. The CDR3 loop spans 14 amino acids. Germline-derived CDR1 and CDR2 are LGHNA and YSLEER. V shed 5 bases and J 7 bases; nucleotides not matched to a gene: 11. CDR3 protein: CASSTSGGTGEQYF. CDR3 DNA sequence: TGCGCCAGCAGCACCTCGGGGGGAACGGGAGAGCAGTACTTC.

This clonotype was detected a few times. This chain connects TRBV10-3 to TRBJ1-5, with 8 positions matching TRBD1. Trimming took 10 bases from V and 8 from J; bases not matched to a gene: 13. CDR1 ENHRY and CDR2 SYGVKD come from the germline V gene. This CDR3 comprises 14 residues. The CDR3 loop reads CATRDFRGQEPQHF. CDR3 DNA: TGTGCCACCCGAGATTTCAGGGGACAGGAGCCCCAGCATTTT.

This clonotype has at least ten counts. The rearrangement uses TRBV9 and TRBJ2-3, with a weak D call TRBD2 (5 bases). V was pared by 8 bases and J by 4 bases, with 14 bases between. From germline, CDR1 is SGDLS and CDR2 YYNGEE. This CDR3 is 13 amino acids long. Here the CDR3 reads CASTQGGPDTQYF. For the CDR3, the DNA is TGTGCCAGTACCCAAGGAGGCCCAGATACGCAGTATTTT.

The chain uses TRBV12-3 or TRBV12-4 and TRBJ2-7; D remains ambiguous. The CDR3 runs 12 residues. V was pared by 7 bases and J by 3 bases, with 10 bases between. The CDR3 region has the DNA TGTGCCAGCACGCCGGACGGCTACGAGCAGTACTTC. Translated: CASTPDGYEQYF.

The chain joins TRBV4-1 to TRBJ2-5; 10 bases match TRBD2. Germline V CDR1 and CDR2: MGHRA, YSYEKL. V lost 4 bases and J lost 1; bases outside the gene matches: 15. CDR3 length equals 19 residues. Here the CDR3 DNA reads TGCGCCAGCAGCCTCCAAGGAGCGGGGGGGCCTTACGGCCAAGAGACCCAGTACTTC. Its protein is CASSLQGAGGPYGQETQYF.

This clonotype was counted many times. The V call is TRBV6-2 or TRBV6-3, the J call TRBJ1-6, with no clear D. The CDR3 contains 13 residues. Per the germline V gene, CDR1 is MNHEY and CDR2 is SVGEGT. The V end lost 6 bases, the J end lost 7 bases, and 10 bases lay between the germline ends. The CDR3 DNA is TGTGCCAGCAGCGTCCCCCGGAATTCACCCCTCCACTTT. It is translated as CASSVPRNSPLHF.

This clonotype was seen a few times. This chain uses TRBV7-6 with TRBJ1-4, with 10 bases matching TRBD1. Germline V gene lookup returns CDR1 SGHVS and CDR2 FNYEAQ. This CDR3 spans 15 amino acids. The V and J ends lost 5 bases and 7 bases, in that order; junction bases with no gene match: 7. The CDR3, as DNA: TGTGCCAGCAGCAACGGCGGGACAGGGGTTGAAAAACTGTTTTTT. Translating gives CASSNGGTGVEKLFF.

In this sample, this clonotype turned up a few times. This chain joins TRBV12-3 or TRBV12-4 and TRBJ2-5, with D maybe TRBD2 (6 bases). The CDR3 covers 15 residues. V shed 1 base and J shed 0 bases, with 9 bases lying between them. CDR3 coding DNA: TGTGCCAGCAGTTTAGGCGGGACGTACCAAGAGACCCAGTACTTC. Translation: CASSLGGTYQETQYF.

This clonotype was detected ten times or more. The chain is built from TRBV9 and TRBJ2-5; perhaps D is TRBD1 or TRBD2 (5 bases each). Trimming left V 7 bases short and J 2 bases short, with 12 bases between. Germline CDR1 SGDLS, CDR2 YYNGEE. CDR3 length: 13 amino acids. CDR3 sequence (DNA): TGTGCCAGCGCCGGGACCTTACAAGAGACCCAGTACTTC. This codes for CASAGTLQETQYF.

The chain employs TRBV6-1 and TRBJ2-1, with 10 bases identical to TRBD1. CDR3 size: 17 residues. Germline trimming cut 6 bases from V and 0 bases from J; bases unmatched to any gene: 8. The germline V gene has CDR1 MNHNS and CDR2 SASEGT. The CDR3: CASSLGTGVSSYNEQFF. The CDR3 DNA sequence: TGTGCCAGCAGCCTCGGGACAGGGGTGAGCTCCTACAATGAGCAGTTCTTC.